The 29 T cell receptor beta chains below come from one sample, sequenced in a study of post-analysis software for immune sequencing data. Antigens for these TCRs are unknown. Tagging with unique molecular identifiers was a feature of the TCR beta cDNA libraries. Each CDR3 protein gets one entry after TCRdb re-called the PCR reads with MiXCR. Among hundreds of thousands of distinct CDR3 sequences listed, approximately 60% were seen once. The study, taken as a whole, reports: Compared with controls, patients had more of five TRBV segments, including TRBV5-6, TRBV5-1 and TRBV20-1.

The material sequenced was blood. The receptors were gathered from a girl aged 2 to 10 with multiple sclerosis.

The chain couples TRBV27 to TRBJ1-2; 7 bases are a match to TRBD1. With 5 bases clipped from V and 7 bases from J, the junction kept 10 bases outside the gene matches. The germline CDR1 and CDR2 sequences are MNHEY and SMNVEV (reference sequence). CDR3 length: 14 amino acids. The CDR3 nucleotides read TGTGCCAGCAGTCCTCAGGACAGGCCTGGTGGCTACACCTTC. Protein sequence: CASSPQDRPGGYTF.

V usage is TRBV2 and J usage is TRBJ2-5; D unresolved. The CDR3 covers 13 residues. Per germline, CDR1 SNHLY and CDR2 FYNNEI. Between the trimmed V and J ends, which lost 6 bases and 2 bases, there was a span of 10 bases. The CDR3 protein is CASSDGPQETQYF. In nucleotides, the CDR3 is TGTGCCAGCAGCGACGGGCCGCAAGAGACCCAGTACTTC.

This clonotype occurred many times. The chain employs TRBV9 and TRBJ2-7, with 11 positions matching TRBD2. Trimming at V came to 3 bases and at J to 4 bases, leaving 3 bases not matched to a gene. This CDR3 has 14 amino acids. Germline V gene sequence: CDR1 SGDLS, CDR2 YYNGEE. CDR3 nucleotides: TGTGCCAGCAGCGCCGGGACTAGCGGTTACGAGCAGTACTTC. Amino acids: CASSAGTSGYEQYF.

The rearrangement links TRBV7-8 to TRBJ2-3; no clear D gene. The CDR3 consists of 17 residues. The V gene's germline CDR1 is SGHVS and CDR2 FQNEAQ. V was clipped by 4 bases and J by 2 bases, with 19 bases between them. The CDR3 region has the DNA TGTGCCAGCAGCTCCGCAGGATCGAGGCCCGTCACAGATACGCAGTATTTT. Protein product: CASSSAGSRPVTDTQYF. Full variable domain (rest looked up from reference TRBV7-8 and TRBJ2-3): GAGVSQSPRYKVAKRGQDVALRCDPISGHVSLFWYQQALGQGPEFLTYFQNEAQLDKSGLPSDRFFAERPEGSVSTLKIQRTQQEDSAVYLCASSSAGSRPVTDTQYFGPGTRLTVL.

Only a few counts were recorded for this clonotype. The chain uses TRBV21-1 and TRBJ2-1; the DNA was not used to check the table's D call, TRBD2. TRBV21-1 is flagged as a pseudogene. This CDR3 spans 14 amino acids. CDR3 in amino acids: CASSGLAGRNEQFF. The CDR3 bases are TGTGCCAGCAGCGGATTAGCGGGAAGGAATGAGCAGTTCTTC.

This clonotype was seen only once. The chain has TRBV6-2 or TRBV6-3 and TRBJ2-1; TRBD2 matches 8 bases. Germline loops: CDR1 MNHEY, CDR2 SVGEGT. Losses at the gene ends were 5 bases for V and 4 bases for J; bases not matched to a gene: 10. The CDR3 contains 16 residues. CDR3 region: CASSNVAGPRYNEQFF. In DNA, the CDR3 is TGTGCCAGCAGTAACGTAGCGGGGCCAAGATACAATGAGCAGTTCTTC.

The chain joins TRBV10-3 to TRBJ2-5, with TRBD2 as a possible D gene (5 bases). Germline assignment: CDR1 ENHRY and CDR2 SYGVKD. V lost 6 bases and J 4 bases, leaving 21 bases between the germline ends. This CDR3 region has 16 residues. The CDR3 here is CAISLSASSEGETQYF. In DNA, the CDR3 is TGTGCCATCAGCCTTTCTGCTAGCTCAGAGGGAGAGACCCAGTACTTC.

The rearrangement links TRBV3-1 to TRBJ2-7, with 7 positions matching TRBD2. The CDR3 is 12 residues long. V dropped 8 bases and J dropped 4; count of bases not matched to a gene: 5. The V gene's germline CDR1 is LGHDT and CDR2 YNNKEL (reference sequence). CDR3 in DNA: TGTGCCAGCGCGGGAGTAGGGTACGAGCAGTACTTC. Protein: CASAGVGYEQYF.

The genes are TRBV7-3 and TRBJ2-3, with D hard to call. With 2 bases removed from V and 5 bases from J, the gap between germline ends came to 8 bases. CDR3 size: 13 residues. Germline V gives CDR1 SGHTA, CDR2 FQGTGA. CDR3 DNA: TGTGCCAGCAGCTTACTGTTACAAGATACGCAGTATTTT. Its protein product is CASSLLLQDTQYF.

The rearrangement links TRBV7-9 to TRBJ2-1; no clear D. CDR3 size: 14 residues. Germline lookup yields CDR1 SEHNR and CDR2 FQNEAQ (reference sequence). V lost 1 base and J 11 bases, leaving 15 bases between the germline ends. The CDR3 DNA sequence: TGTGCCAGCAGCTTAGTAACCATTGGCGTTAAGCAGTTCTTC. Its protein is CASSLVTIGVKQFF.

J is TRBJ1-5 and V is TRBV10-3; D unclear. The length of the CDR3 is 13 residues. Looked up from germline, CDR1 is ENHRY and CDR2 is SYGVKD. Trimming removed 6 bases from V and 0 bases from J, with 6 bases in between. DNA of the CDR3: TGTGCCATCAGGAACGTTAGCAATCAGCCCCAGCATTTT. Its protein product is CAIRNVSNQPQHF.

The chain couples TRBV29-1 to TRBJ1-2; TRBD1 matches 7 bases. CDR1 SQVTM and CDR2 ANQGSEA come from the germline V gene. This CDR3 comprises 11 residues. The ends lost 3 bases at V and 8 bases at J; junction bases unmatched: 3. CDR3 residues: CSVDQGGGYTF. CDR3 DNA sequence: TGCAGCGTTGACCAGGGGGGCGGCTACACCTTC.

The chain is built from TRBV7-3 and TRBJ2-2, with 8 nucleotides matching TRBD2. The CDR3 has 17 amino acids. The V gene's germline CDR1 is SGHTA and CDR2 FQGTGA. Trimming at V came to 5 bases and at J to 0 bases, leaving 8 bases not matched to a gene. CDR3 protein: CASSPGGGSANTGELFF. CDR3 bases: TGTGCCAGCAGCCCGGGGGGGGGTAGCGCGAACACCGGGGAGCTGTTTTTT.

V and J are TRBV4-3 and TRBJ2-1, with 16 bases aligning to TRBD2. The CDR3 has 20 amino acids. Germline V gene lookup returns CDR1 LGHNA and CDR2 YSLEER. Germline trimming cut 0 bases from V and 8 bases from J; bases unmatched to any gene: 13. Here the CDR3 reads CASSQDVGSGTSGGAYEQFF. The CDR3 coding sequence is TGCGCCAGCAGCCAAGATGTGGGGTCCGGGACTAGCGGGGGGGCATATGAGCAGTTCTTC.

Only a few counts were recorded for this clonotype. The chain couples TRBV20-1 to TRBJ2-4; 12 positions match TRBD1. Germline loops: CDR1 DFQATT, CDR2 SNEGSKA (reference sequence). The CDR3 has 23 amino acids. V shed 0 bases and J 0 bases; nucleotides not matched to a gene: 21. The DNA of the CDR3 is TGCAGTGCTAGAGATGCATACGAACCGGGACAGGGGGCTACCCCAATAGCCAAAAACATTCAGTACTTC. Its protein product is CSARDAYEPGQGATPIAKNIQYF.

The chain joins TRBV7-9 to TRBJ1-2; 8 bases are shared with TRBD1. The CDR3 covers 15 residues. With V trimmed by 8 bases and J by 2 bases, 10 bases remained unmatched. Per the germline V gene, CDR1 is SEHNR and CDR2 is FQNEAQ (reference sequence). CDR3 sequence: CASFLQGDANYGYTF. In nucleotides, the CDR3 is TGTGCCAGCTTCTTACAGGGGGACGCGAACTATGGCTACACCTTC.

The J gene is TRBJ2-1, the V gene TRBV29-1; 14 positions match TRBD2. V was pared by 4 bases and J by 10 bases, with 9 bases of the junction left unmatched. The germline CDR1 and CDR2 sequences are SQVTM and ANQGSEA. The CDR3 is 15 residues long. The CDR3 loop is CSVAGTSGSSWEQFF. The CDR3 DNA reads TGCAGCGTTGCGGGGACTAGCGGGAGTAGTTGGGAGCAGTTCTTC.

CDR3 DNA sequence: TGTGCCAGCAGTTTAGCGCTCCCAGGACTTAGCAATCAGCCCCAGCATTTT. It codes for CASSLALPGLSNQPQHF. V gene TRBV12-3 or TRBV12-4 combines with J gene TRBJ1-5, with D uncertain. The V end was cut by 0 bases, the J end by 0 bases, with 12 bases between. This CDR3 has 17 residues.

The chain combines TRBV3-1 with TRBJ1-1; no definite D call. CDR1 is LGHDT and CDR2 is YNNKEL in the germline V gene (reference sequence). The CDR3 extends over 14 amino acids. The V and J ends lost 3 bases and 1 base respectively, with 9 bases between them. The chain's CDR3 is CASSHLTENTEAFF. For the CDR3, the DNA is TGTGCCAGCAGCCACCTCACAGAGAACACTGAAGCTTTCTTT.

The chain links TRBV3-1 to TRBJ2-5, with D unresolved. Per the germline V gene, CDR1 is LGHDT and CDR2 is YNNKEL (reference sequence). Trimming took 1 base from V and 4 from J, leaving 13 bases between them. The CDR3 sequence is 15 residues long. The CDR3 reads CASSQARVSGETQYF. The CDR3 nucleotides are TGTGCCAGCAGCCAAGCTCGGGTTTCAGGAGAGACCCAGTACTTC.

This chain links TRBV18 with TRBJ2-1, with D tentatively TRBD2 (6 bases). CDR3 length: 17 residues. Trimming took off 3 bases at V and 0 bases at J, with 15 bases between the two ends. Germline CDR1 KGHSH, CDR2 LQKENI. Here the CDR3 DNA reads TGTGCCAGCTCACCCCCCGTAGCGGATCTCTCCTACAATGAGCAGTTCTTC. This gives the protein CASSPPVADLSYNEQFF.

This clonotype has more than one count but fewer than ten. This sequence joins TRBV7-2 and TRBJ2-1; D gene ambiguous. The CDR3 has 14 residues. V was cut by 1 base and J by 6 bases, with 10 bases left in between. In germline, CDR1 is SGHTA, CDR2 FQGNSA. CDR3 nucleotides: TGTGCCAGCAGCTTAGTACCCCCGAGCAATGAGCAGTTCTTC. Encoded protein: CASSLVPPSNEQFF.

Written as DNA, the CDR3 is TGCAGCGTTGAAGATCTTCGAGCGGGTTATTCCTACAATGAGCAGTTCTTC. Translating it yields CSVEDLRAGYSYNEQFF. The chain is built from TRBV29-1 and TRBJ2-1, with a weak D call TRBD2 (6 bases). The ends were cut back, 0 bases at V and 1 base at J, with 16 bases in the middle. The CDR3 loop spans 17 amino acids. CDR1 SQVTM and CDR2 ANQGSEA come from the germline V gene.

The chain combines TRBV6-5 with TRBJ1-2; 9 bases are shared with TRBD1. With 6 bases clipped from V and 6 bases from J, the junction kept 5 bases outside the gene matches. Germline assignment: CDR1 MNHEY and CDR2 SVGAGI. The CDR3 spans 13 residues. Written as DNA, the CDR3 is TGTGCCAGCAGCTGGGACAGGGTTGATGGCTACACCTTC. It translates to CASSWDRVDGYTF.

V is TRBV27 and J is TRBJ1-1, with a tentative D call TRBD1 (6 bases). The length of the CDR3 is 16 residues. V was trimmed by 6 bases and J by 1 base, leaving 18 bases between them. Germline lookup yields CDR1 MNHEY and CDR2 SMNVEV (reference sequence). Here the CDR3 reads CASSPDMAGENTEAFF. As DNA, the CDR3 is TGTGCCAGCAGCCCCGATATGGCAGGGGAGAACACTGAAGCTTTCTTT.

This chain connects TRBV15 to TRBJ1-5; TRBD1 might be the D (6 bases). V gave up 0 bases and J gave up 7 bases, with 19 bases separating them. CDR3 length: 17 amino acids. CDR1 and CDR2 from the germline V gene are LNHNV and YYDKDF (reference sequence). The chain's CDR3 is CATSRDRGAGKRQPQHF. In nucleotides, the CDR3 is TGTGCCACCAGCAGAGATAGGGGGGCGGGTAAAAGGCAGCCCCAGCATTTT.

At least ten counts were recorded for this clonotype. The chain is built from TRBV20-1 and TRBJ2-5, with 9 nucleotides matching TRBD2. The CDR3 spans 12 residues. Germline CDR1 and CDR2: DFQATT and SNEGSKA (reference sequence). Here the CDR3 reads CSARRGGETQYF. The CDR3 DNA reads TGCAGCGCCCGGCGGGGGGGGGAGACCCAGTACTTC.

V is TRBV20-1 and J is TRBJ2-1; the D is unclear. CDR1 DFQATT and CDR2 SNEGSKA come from the germline V gene (reference sequence). Trimming took off 0 bases at V and 2 bases at J, with 11 bases between the two ends. The CDR3 runs to 15 residues. In nucleotides, the CDR3 is TGCAGTGCTAGAGATGAACTACTCCCCTACAATGAGCAGTTCTTC. This sequence encodes CSARDELLPYNEQFF.

The V and J genes are TRBV29-1 and TRBJ2-1; TRBD1 matches at 9 bases. V shed 0 bases, J shed 3 bases, and the junction held 9 bases outside the gene matches. The CDR3 has 17 amino acids. Germline lookup yields CDR1 SQVTM and CDR2 ANQGSEA. In DNA, the CDR3 is TGCAGCGTTGAAGATTCGGGGGACAGGGAATACTACAATGAGCAGTTCTTC. This sequence encodes CSVEDSGDREYYNEQFF.